One and the same sample provided the 4 T cell receptor beta chains below, sequenced in a study of cytomegalovirus exposure and HLA in healthy donors. PCR primers comprised 60 Vbeta and 13 Jbeta primers. Assay used: immunoSEQ multiplex PCR; TCRdb lists only in-frame clones, some missing. The sample has over 100,000 clones, just under 70% seen once. Source material: PBMCs. The origin of the receptors is a woman in her sixties or seventies in good health and CMV-seropositive.

This clone was detected ten times or more. The chain carries TRBV7-2 and TRBJ2-7; TRBD1 matches 7 bases. Germline V lookup: CDR1 SGHTA, CDR2 FQGNSA. This CDR3 comprises 14 residues. V shed 3 bases and J 0 bases; nucleotides not matched to a gene: 2. The CDR3 bases are TGTGCCAGCAGCTTCGACAGGGCCTCCTACGAGCAGTACTTC. As protein: CASSFDRASYEQYF. Full variable domain (remainder filled in from reference TRBV7-2 and TRBJ2-7): GAGVSQSPSNKVTEKGKDVELRCDPISGHTALYWYRQSLGQGLEFLIYFQGNSAPDKSGLPSDRFSAERTGGSVSTLTIQRTQQEDSAVYLCASSFDRASYEQYFGPGTRLTVT.

The chain recombines TRBV7-2 with TRBJ1-6; TRBD1 matches at 7 bases. The CDR3 totals 15 residues. Trimming cost V 5 bases and J 6 bases; bases outside gene matches: 7. Germline CDR1 and CDR2: SGHTA and FQGNSA. The CDR3 loop is CASSQDRRINSPLHF. For the CDR3, the DNA is TGTGCCAGCAGCCAGGACAGGCGAATTAATTCACCCCTCCACTTT.

This chain links TRBV6-1 with TRBJ1-1; D is perhaps TRBD1 (6 bases). This CDR3 is 14 amino acids long. The germline CDR1 and CDR2 sequences are MNHNS and SASEGT. The V gene lost 10 bases and the J gene lost 0 bases, with 15 bases spanning the gap. In DNA, the CDR3 is TGTGCCATCCGAAAGACAGGTCTGAACACTGAAGCTTTCTTT. This gives the protein CAIRKTGLNTEAFF.

The V call is TRBV4-2, the J call TRBJ1-3; D is possibly TRBD1 (6 bases). The germline CDR1 and CDR2 sequences are LGHNA and YNFKEQ. V gave up 3 bases and J gave up 2 bases, with 14 bases separating them. This CDR3 is 16 amino acids long. CDR3 bases: TGTGCCAGCAGCCACAACCGGGGGGACACTGGAAACACCATATATTTT. Its translation: CASSHNRGDTGNTIYF.